This T cell receptor (beta chain) was retrieved from a study of early T cells in non-severe SARS-CoV-2 infection. Study-wide background: Unsorted whole blood bulk RNA was sequenced, with unpaired chains.

In the library, individual cDNA molecules carried attached unique molecular identifiers. TCRdb re-called the 5' RACE reads with MiXCR, one entry per CDR3 protein. This table holds fewer than 95,000 distinct CDR3 sequences, 16% found once. Broader study findings: The study's VDJdb matching favored anti-spike CD8 responses and missed private and CD4 specificities.

For this clonotype: What it binds is not known.

This TCR derives from an adult who was a healthcare worker with PCR-confirmed SARS-CoV-2 infection or an uninfected control (not recorded which). The input for sequencing was whole blood, taken at baseline.

CDR3 nucleotide sequence: TGCAGTGCCGCGGAGACCCGAGAGACCCAGTACTTC. This gives the protein CSAAETRETQYF. The V and J genes are TRBV20-1 and TRBJ2-5; D gene ambiguous. Germline V lookup: CDR1 DFQATT, CDR2 SNEGSKA (reference sequence). The CDR3 totals 12 residues. V was clipped by 6 bases and J by 4 bases, with 12 bases between them.